This entry is about one TCR beta chain. Its target is not known. Authors' methods: What underpinned the distant-metastasis classifier for papillary thyroid cancer was the set of CDR3 differences across clinicopathological groups. MiXCR re-clonotyped the PCR reads for TCRdb. The V and J calls reflect TCRdb's pipeline rather than the authors' work. The sample has roughly 6,600 clones, around a third seen once. These data originate in a study of metastatic and nonmetastatic thyroid tumors. As for the study in general: Repertoires of blood and of tissue (tumor or nodule) from malignant and benign thyroid patients were compared.

The CDR3 spans 11 residues. V lost 2 bases and J lost 14, with 10 bases in between. All patients were untreated before thyroid surgery. Study conclusions and caveats: It was reported that TCR beta diversity was significantly higher in malignant thyroid tumors than benign nodules, in blood and tumor.

This receptor was taken from a female donor with papillary thyroid cancer or a benign thyroid nodule (not recorded which). Some clones in this sample may be carry-over from other donors' samples. The V call is TRBV12-3 or TRBV12-4, the J call TRBJ2-1, with D possibly TRBD2 on 6 matching bases. The specimen sequenced was adjacent normal tissue. In DNA, the CDR3 is TGTGCCAGCAGTTTACTGGGGGGAAAGTTCTTC. Its protein is CASSLLGGKFF.